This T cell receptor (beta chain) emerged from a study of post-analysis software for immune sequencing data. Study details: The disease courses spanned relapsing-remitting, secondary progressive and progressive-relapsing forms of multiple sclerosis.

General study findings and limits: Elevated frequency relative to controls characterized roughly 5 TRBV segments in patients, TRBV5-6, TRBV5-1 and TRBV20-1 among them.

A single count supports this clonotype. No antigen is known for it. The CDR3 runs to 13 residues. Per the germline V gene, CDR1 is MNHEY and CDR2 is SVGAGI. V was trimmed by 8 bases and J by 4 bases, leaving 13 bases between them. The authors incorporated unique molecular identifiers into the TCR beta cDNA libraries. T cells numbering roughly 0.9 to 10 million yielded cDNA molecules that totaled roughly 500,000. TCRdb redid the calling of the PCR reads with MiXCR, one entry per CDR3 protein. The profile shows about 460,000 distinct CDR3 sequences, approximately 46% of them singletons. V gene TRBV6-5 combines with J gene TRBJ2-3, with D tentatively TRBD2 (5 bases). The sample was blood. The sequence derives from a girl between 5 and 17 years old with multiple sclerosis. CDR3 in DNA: TGTGCCAGCCTGCCGGATAGCGCAGATACGCAGTATTTT. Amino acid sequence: CASLPDSADTQYF.